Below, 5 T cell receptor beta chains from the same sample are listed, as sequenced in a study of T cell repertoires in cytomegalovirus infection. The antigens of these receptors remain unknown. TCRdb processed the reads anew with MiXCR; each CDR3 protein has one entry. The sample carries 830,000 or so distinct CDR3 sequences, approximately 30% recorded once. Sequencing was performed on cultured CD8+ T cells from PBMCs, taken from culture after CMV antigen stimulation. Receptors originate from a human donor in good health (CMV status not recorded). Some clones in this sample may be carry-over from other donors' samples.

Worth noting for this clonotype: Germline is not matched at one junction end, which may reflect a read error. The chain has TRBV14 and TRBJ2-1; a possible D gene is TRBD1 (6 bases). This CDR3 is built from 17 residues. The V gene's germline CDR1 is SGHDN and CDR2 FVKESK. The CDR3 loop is CPSSLLQGSPRYNEQFF. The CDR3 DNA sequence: TGTCCCAGCAGCCTCCTCCAGGGGTCCCCACGCTACAATGAGCAGTTCTTC. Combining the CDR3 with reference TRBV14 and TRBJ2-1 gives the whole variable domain EAGVTQFPSHSVIEKGQTVTLRCDPISGHDNLYWYRRVMGKEIKFLLHFVKESKQDESGMPNNRFLAERTGGTYSTLKVQPAELEDSGVYFCPSSLLQGSPRYNEQFFGPGTRLTVL.

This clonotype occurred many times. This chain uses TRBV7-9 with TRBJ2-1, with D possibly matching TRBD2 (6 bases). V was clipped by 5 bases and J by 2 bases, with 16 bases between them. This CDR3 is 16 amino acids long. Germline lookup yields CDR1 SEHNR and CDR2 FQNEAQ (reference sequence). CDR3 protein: CASSTRAGPTYNEQFF. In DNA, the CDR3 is TGTGCCAGCAGCACCCGAGCGGGCCCAACCTACAATGAGCAGTTCTTC.

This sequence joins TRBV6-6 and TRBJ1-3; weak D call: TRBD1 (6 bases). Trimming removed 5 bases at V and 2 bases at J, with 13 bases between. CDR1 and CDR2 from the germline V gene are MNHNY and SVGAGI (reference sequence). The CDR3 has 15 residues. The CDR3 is CASSTGIYPGNTIYF. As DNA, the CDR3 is TGTGCCAGCAGTACAGGGATTTACCCTGGAAACACCATATATTTT.

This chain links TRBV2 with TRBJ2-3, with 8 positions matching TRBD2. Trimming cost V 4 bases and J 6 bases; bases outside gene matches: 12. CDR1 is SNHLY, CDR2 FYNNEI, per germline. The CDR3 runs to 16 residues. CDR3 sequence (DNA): TGTGCCAGCAGTGCTCGGGCGGGGGGCCCCGACGATACGCAGTATTTT. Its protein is CASSARAGGPDDTQYF.

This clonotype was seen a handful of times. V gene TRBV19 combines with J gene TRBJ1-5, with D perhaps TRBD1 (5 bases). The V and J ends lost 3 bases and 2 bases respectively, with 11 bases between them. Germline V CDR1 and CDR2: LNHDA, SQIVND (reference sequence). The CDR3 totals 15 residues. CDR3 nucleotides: TGTGCCAGTAGTATGTGGGGGGACGGCAATCAGCCCCAGCATTTT. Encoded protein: CASSMWGDGNQPQHF.